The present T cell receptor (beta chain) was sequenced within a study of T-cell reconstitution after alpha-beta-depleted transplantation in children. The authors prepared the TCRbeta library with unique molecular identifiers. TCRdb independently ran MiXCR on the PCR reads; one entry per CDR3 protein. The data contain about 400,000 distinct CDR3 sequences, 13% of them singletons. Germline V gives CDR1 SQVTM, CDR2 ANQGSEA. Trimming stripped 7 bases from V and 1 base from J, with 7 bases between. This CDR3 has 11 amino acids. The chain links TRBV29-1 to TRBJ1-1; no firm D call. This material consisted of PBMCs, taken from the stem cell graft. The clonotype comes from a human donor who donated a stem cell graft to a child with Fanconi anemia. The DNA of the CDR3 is TGCAGCGGGGCAGAGAACACTGAAGCTTTCTTT. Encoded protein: CSGAENTEAFF. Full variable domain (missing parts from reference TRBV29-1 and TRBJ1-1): SAVISQKPSRDICQRGTSLTIQCQVDSQVTMMFWYRQQPGQSLTLIATANQGSEATYESGFVIDKFPISRPNLTFSTLTVSNMSPEDSSIYLCSGAENTEAFFGQGTRLTVV.